This T cell receptor (beta chain) comes out of a study of glioma-infiltrating T cells. Note on this clonotype: A much more abundant neighbour one base away suggests this may be a read error.

This CDR3 spans 15 amino acids. Germline assignment: CDR1 MNHNS and CDR2 SASEGT. TCR alpha and beta CDR3 regions were amplified from RNA using iRepertoire nested multiplex PCR. TCRdb called the multiplex PCR reads again in MiXCR, with one record for every CDR3 protein. The sample yields more than 110,000 distinct CDR3 sequences, roughly two fifths seen once. The chain carries TRBV6-1 and TRBJ2-1, with 7 positions matching TRBD2. The receptor comes from a human donor with low-grade glioma or glioblastoma, undergoing nonglioma brain surgery, or in good health (not recorded which). The material sequenced was glioma tissue, nonneoplastic brain tissue, or PBMCs (not recorded which). The CDR3 nucleotides are TGTGCCAGCAGTCGCCCGGGGGGTTTAGGTAATGAGCAGTCCTTC. Its translation: CASSRPGGLGNEQSF.